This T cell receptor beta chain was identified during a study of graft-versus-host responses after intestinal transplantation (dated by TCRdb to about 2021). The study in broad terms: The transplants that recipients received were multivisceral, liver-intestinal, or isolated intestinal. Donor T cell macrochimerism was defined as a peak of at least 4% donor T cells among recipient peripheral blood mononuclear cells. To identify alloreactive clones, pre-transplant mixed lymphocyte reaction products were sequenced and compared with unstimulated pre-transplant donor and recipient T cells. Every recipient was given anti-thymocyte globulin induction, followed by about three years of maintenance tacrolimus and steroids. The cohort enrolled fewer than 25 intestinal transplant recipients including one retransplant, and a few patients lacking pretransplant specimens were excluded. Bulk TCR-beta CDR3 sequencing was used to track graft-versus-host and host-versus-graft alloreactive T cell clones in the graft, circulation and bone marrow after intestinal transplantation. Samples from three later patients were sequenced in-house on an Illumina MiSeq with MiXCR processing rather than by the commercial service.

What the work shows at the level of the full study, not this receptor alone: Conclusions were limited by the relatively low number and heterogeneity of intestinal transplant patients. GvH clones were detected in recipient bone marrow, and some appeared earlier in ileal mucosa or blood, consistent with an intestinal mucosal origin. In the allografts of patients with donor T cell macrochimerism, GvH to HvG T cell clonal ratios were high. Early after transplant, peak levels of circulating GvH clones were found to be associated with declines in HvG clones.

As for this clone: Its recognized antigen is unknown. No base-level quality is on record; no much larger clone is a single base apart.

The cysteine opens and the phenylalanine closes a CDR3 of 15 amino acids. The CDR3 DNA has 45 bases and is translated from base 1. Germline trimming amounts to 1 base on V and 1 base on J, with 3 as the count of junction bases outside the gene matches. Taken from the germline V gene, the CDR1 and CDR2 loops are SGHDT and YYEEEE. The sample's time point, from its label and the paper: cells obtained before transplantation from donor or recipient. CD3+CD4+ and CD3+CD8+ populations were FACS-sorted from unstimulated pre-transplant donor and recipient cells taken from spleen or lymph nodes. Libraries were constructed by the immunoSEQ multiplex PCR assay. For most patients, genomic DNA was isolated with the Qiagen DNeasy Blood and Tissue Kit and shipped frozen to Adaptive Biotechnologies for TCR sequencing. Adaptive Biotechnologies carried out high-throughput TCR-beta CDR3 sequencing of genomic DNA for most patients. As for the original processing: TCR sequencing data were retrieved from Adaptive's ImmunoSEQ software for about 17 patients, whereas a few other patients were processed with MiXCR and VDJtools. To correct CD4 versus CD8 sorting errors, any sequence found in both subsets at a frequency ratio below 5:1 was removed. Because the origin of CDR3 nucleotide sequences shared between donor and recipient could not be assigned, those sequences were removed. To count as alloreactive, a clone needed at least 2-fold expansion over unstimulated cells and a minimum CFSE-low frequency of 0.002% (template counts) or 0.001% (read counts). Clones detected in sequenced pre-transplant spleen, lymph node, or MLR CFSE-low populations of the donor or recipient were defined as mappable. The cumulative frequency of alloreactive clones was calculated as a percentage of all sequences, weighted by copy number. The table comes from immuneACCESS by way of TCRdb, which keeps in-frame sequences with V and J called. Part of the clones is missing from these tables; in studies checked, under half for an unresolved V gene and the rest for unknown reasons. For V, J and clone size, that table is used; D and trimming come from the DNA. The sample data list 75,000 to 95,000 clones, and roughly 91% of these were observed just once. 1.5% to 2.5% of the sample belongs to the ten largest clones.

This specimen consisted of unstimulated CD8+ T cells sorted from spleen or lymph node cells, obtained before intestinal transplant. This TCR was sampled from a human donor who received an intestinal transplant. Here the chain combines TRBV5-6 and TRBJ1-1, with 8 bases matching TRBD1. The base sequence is TGTGCCAGCAGCTTGACAGGGGGGTGGAACACTGAAGCTTTCTTT. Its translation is CASSLTGGWNTEAFF.